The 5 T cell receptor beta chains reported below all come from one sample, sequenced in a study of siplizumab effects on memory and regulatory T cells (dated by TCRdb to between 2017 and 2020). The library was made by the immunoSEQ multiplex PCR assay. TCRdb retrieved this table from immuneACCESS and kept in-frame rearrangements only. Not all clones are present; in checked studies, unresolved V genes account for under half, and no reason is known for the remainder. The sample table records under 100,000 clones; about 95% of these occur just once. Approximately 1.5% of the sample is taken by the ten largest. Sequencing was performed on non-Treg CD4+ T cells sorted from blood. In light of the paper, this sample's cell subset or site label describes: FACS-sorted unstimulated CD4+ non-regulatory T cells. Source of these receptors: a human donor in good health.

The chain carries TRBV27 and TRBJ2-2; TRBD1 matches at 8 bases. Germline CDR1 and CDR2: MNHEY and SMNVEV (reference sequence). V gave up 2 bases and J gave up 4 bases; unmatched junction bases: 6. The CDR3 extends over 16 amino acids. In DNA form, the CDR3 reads TGTGCCAGCAGTTTAATCCGACAGGGGAGCACCGGGGAGCTGTTTTTT. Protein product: CASSLIRQGSTGELFF.

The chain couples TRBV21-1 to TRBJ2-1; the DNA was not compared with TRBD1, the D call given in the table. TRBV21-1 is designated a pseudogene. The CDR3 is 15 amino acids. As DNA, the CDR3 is TGTGCCAGCCACAGGGGACTTTCCACCTACAATGAGCAGTTCTTC. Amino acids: CASHRGLSTYNEQFF.

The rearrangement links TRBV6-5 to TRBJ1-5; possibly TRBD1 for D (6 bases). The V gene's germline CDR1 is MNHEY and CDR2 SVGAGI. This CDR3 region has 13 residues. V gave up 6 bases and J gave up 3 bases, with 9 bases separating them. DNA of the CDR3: TGTGCCAGCAGCGGACAGCACAATCAGCCCCAGCATTTT. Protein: CASSGQHNQPQHF.

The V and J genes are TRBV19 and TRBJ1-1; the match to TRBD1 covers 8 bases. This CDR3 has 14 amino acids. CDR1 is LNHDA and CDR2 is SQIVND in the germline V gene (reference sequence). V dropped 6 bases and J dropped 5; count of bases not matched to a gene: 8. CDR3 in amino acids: CASSRDRRKTEAFF. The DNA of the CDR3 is TGTGCCAGTAGCCGGGACAGGAGGAAAACTGAAGCTTTCTTT.

CDR3 in amino acids: CASSGGGNEQFF. The CDR3 nucleotides are TGTGCCAGCAGCGGAGGGGGGAATGAGCAGTTCTTC. The chain recombines TRBV7-8 with TRBJ2-1; D possibly matches TRBD1 or TRBD2 (6 bases each). Trimming cost V 5 bases and J 7 bases, with 9 bases left between them. The germline V gene has CDR1 SGHVS and CDR2 FQNEAQ. This CDR3 comprises 12 residues. Full variable domain (outside the CDR3, taken from reference TRBV7-8 and TRBJ2-1): GAGVSQSPRYKVAKRGQDVALRCDPISGHVSLFWYQQALGQGPEFLTYFQNEAQLDKSGLPSDRFFAERPEGSVSTLKIQRTQQEDSAVYLCASSGGGNEQFFGPGTRLTVL.